A single sample gave rise to the 26 T cell receptor beta chains below, sequenced in a study of blood T cell repertoires in COVID-19. Assay: immunoSEQ multiplex PCR; the TCRdb copy retains only in-frame clones and omits some. The data hold 150,000 to 200,000 clones, with 70% to 90% observed a single time. The sequenced material came from PBMCs or T cells enriched from blood (not recorded which). The receptor source for this set is a woman in her forties or fifties who had recovered from COVID-19.

The V call is TRBV19, the J call TRBJ2-3, with 12 bases fitting TRBD2. Trimming took 3 bases from V and 5 from J; bases not matched to a gene: 3. The CDR3 has 15 amino acids. Germline lookup yields CDR1 LNHDA and CDR2 SQIVND (reference sequence). For the CDR3, the DNA is TGTGCCAGTAGTATGTCTAGCGGGGGGGAAGATACGCAGTATTTT. This gives the protein CASSMSSGGEDTQYF.

For the CDR3, the DNA is TGTGCCAGCAGCACTGGACAGCGTTCTGGGGCCAACGTCCTGACTTTC. Residues: CASSTGQRSGANVLTF. The J gene is TRBJ2-6, the V gene TRBV21-1; the table names TRBD1, a call not compared with the DNA. TRBV21-1 is a known pseudogene. This CDR3 has 16 amino acids.

The V gene is TRBV5-4, the J gene TRBJ1-5, with 10 bases matching TRBD1. In germline, CDR1 is SGHNT, CDR2 YYREEE (reference sequence). The J segment lost 4 bases and the V segment lost 2 bases, leaving 3 bases of the junction unmatched. The CDR3 length is 15 residues. The CDR3 bases are TGTGCCAGCAGCTTCTCGGGACAGGGGAATCAGCCCCAGCATTTT. Its translation is CASSFSGQGNQPQHF.

This clone was seen just once. The chain uses TRBV29-1 and TRBJ1-3; no clear D. V was trimmed by 2 bases and J by 0 bases, leaving 5 bases between them. The length of the CDR3 is 13 residues. CDR1 and CDR2 from the germline V gene are SQVTM and ANQGSEA. The CDR3 here is CSVERSSGNTIYF. The DNA of the CDR3 is TGCAGCGTTGAACGGAGCTCTGGAAACACCATATATTTT.

V is TRBV29-1 and J is TRBJ2-1; 13 positions match TRBD2. CDR3 length: 15 amino acids. The germline V gene has CDR1 SQVTM and CDR2 ANQGSEA. The V gene end was trimmed by 6 bases and the J gene end by 1 base; junction bases not matched to a gene: 3. The CDR3, as DNA: TGCAGCGTCGAGGGACTAGCGGGGTCCTACAATGAGCAGTTCTTC. It translates to CSVEGLAGSYNEQFF.

This chain uses TRBV15 with TRBJ1-2; 7 positions match TRBD1. Looked up from germline, CDR1 is LNHNV and CDR2 is YYDKDF (reference sequence). The length of the CDR3 is 15 residues. V lost 0 bases to trimming and J lost 4 bases; unmatched junction nucleotides: 5. Here the CDR3 reads CATSREGGVAYGYTF. CDR3 coding DNA: TGTGCCACCAGCAGAGAAGGGGGCGTTGCCTATGGCTACACCTTC. The full variable domain, rest sourced from reference TRBV15 and TRBJ1-2, is DAMVIQNPRYQVTQFGKPVTLSCSQTLNHNVMYWYQQKSSQAPKLLFHYYDKDFNNEADTPDNFQSRRPNTSFCFLDIRSPGLGDTAMYLCATSREGGVAYGYTFGSGTRLTVV.

The rearrangement uses TRBV19 and TRBJ1-5, with a tentative D call TRBD1 (5 bases). CDR1 is LNHDA, CDR2 SQIVND, per germline (reference sequence). This CDR3 contains 15 residues. Trimming took 2 bases from V and 0 from J, leaving 8 bases between them. For the CDR3, the DNA is TGTGCCAGTAGTATAACAGGCGATAGCAATCAGCCCCAGCATTTT. Translation: CASSITGDSNQPQHF.

This clone occurred once. CDR3 in amino acids: CASSPREGSGYTF. DNA of the CDR3: TGTGCCAGCAGCCCGCGAGAGGGAAGTGGCTACACCTTC. The J gene is TRBJ1-2, the V gene TRBV5-6; no firm D call. Trimming removed 4 bases at V and 7 bases at J, with 14 bases between. The CDR3 spans 13 residues. Germline V lookup: CDR1 SGHDT, CDR2 YYEEEE.

J is TRBJ1-1 and V is TRBV29-1; 7 bases are a match to TRBD1. Germline V lookup: CDR1 SQVTM, CDR2 ANQGSEA. Losses at the gene ends were 5 bases for V and 2 bases for J; bases not matched to a gene: 8. The CDR3 has 14 residues. The CDR3 DNA reads TGCAGCGTTTCGACAGGGCAGCGAAACACTGAAGCTTTCTTT. It encodes CSVSTGQRNTEAFF.

This clone was observed a single time. The chain couples TRBV30 to TRBJ1-6; a weak D match, TRBD1 (6 bases). The CDR3 totals 13 residues. The germline CDR1 and CDR2 sequences are GTSNPN and SVGIG (reference sequence). Trimming took 4 bases from V and 7 from J, leaving 11 bases between them. The CDR3 here is CAWTAGVNSPLHF. CDR3 DNA sequence: TGTGCCTGGACCGCAGGGGTCAATTCACCCCTCCACTTT.

The chain carries TRBV5-4 and TRBJ2-1; 7 nucleotides agree with TRBD1. Per the germline V gene, CDR1 is SGHNT and CDR2 is YYREEE (reference sequence). The V and J ends lost 4 bases and 3 bases, in that order; junction bases with no gene match: 16. This CDR3 is built from 18 residues. Written as DNA, the CDR3 is TGTGCCAGCAGCACGGGACAGTCCCCCCGGGGAAACTACAATGAGCAGTTCTTC. Encoded protein: CASSTGQSPRGNYNEQFF.

This clone was picked up one time. This sequence joins TRBV5-1 and TRBJ2-3; 8 nucleotides align to TRBD1. Germline lookup yields CDR1 SGHRS and CDR2 YFSETQ. V dropped 2 bases and J dropped 4; count of bases not matched to a gene: 3. CDR3 length: 14 residues. The CDR3 loop is CASSFPGGADTQYF. CDR3 in DNA: TGCGCCAGCAGCTTCCCAGGGGGCGCAGATACGCAGTATTTT. Full variable domain (remainder filled in from reference TRBV5-1 and TRBJ2-3): KAGVTQTPRYLIKTRGQQVTLSCSPISGHRSVSWYQQTPGQGLQFLFEYFSETQRNKGNFPGRFSGRQFSNSRSEMNVSTLELGDSALYLCASSFPGGADTQYFGPGTRLTVL.

The V call is TRBV2, the J call TRBJ2-5, with 9 positions matching TRBD1. V dropped 6 bases and J dropped 7; count of bases not matched to a gene: 3. Germline V lookup: CDR1 SNHLY, CDR2 FYNNEI. CDR3 length equals 12 residues. The CDR3 loop is CASSGQGRTQYF. In nucleotides, the CDR3 is TGTGCCAGCAGCGGACAGGGGAGGACCCAGTACTTC. The variable domain in full, completed from reference TRBV2 and TRBJ2-5, reads EPEVTQTPSHQVTQMGQEVILRCVPISNHLYFYWYRQILGQKVEFLVSFYNNEISEKSEIFDDQFSVERPDGSNFTLKIRSTKLEDSAMYFCASSGQGRTQYFGPGTRLLVL.

This sequence joins TRBV27 and TRBJ1-2, with D unclear. V shed 0 bases and J shed 5 bases, with 10 bases lying between them. The germline CDR1 and CDR2 sequences are MNHEY and SMNVEV (reference sequence). The CDR3 loop spans 14 amino acids. CDR3 amino acids: CASSLSGYSYGYTF. The CDR3 coding sequence is TGTGCCAGCAGTTTATCGGGCTACAGTTATGGCTACACCTTC.

V and J are TRBV7-9 and TRBJ1-1, with TRBD1 matching 11 bases. Germline V gives CDR1 SEHNR, CDR2 FQNEAQ (reference sequence). Trimming removed 4 bases from V and 6 bases from J; junction bases left unmatched: 10. The CDR3 sequence is 16 residues long. CDR3 DNA sequence: TGTGCCAGCAGCTCCGAGTGGACAGGGGGCGAAGCTGAAGCTTTCTTT. It yields the protein CASSSEWTGGEAEAFF.

This clone was observed once. The chain uses TRBV7-8 and TRBJ2-5; 8 nucleotides agree with TRBD1. The CDR3 spans 14 residues. Per germline, CDR1 SGHVS and CDR2 FQNEAQ. With V trimmed by 5 bases and J by 2 bases, 4 bases remained unmatched. CDR3: CASSPRTGQETQYF. CDR3 DNA sequence: TGTGCCAGCAGCCCCCGGACAGGGCAAGAGACCCAGTACTTC.

The chain combines TRBV12-3 or TRBV12-4 with TRBJ2-5; the match to TRBD2 covers 9 bases. J lost 7 bases, V lost 0 bases, and 0 bases had no gene match. CDR3 length: 13 amino acids. CDR3 loop: CASSLASGGTQYF. The CDR3 DNA follows: TGTGCCAGCAGTTTAGCTAGCGGGGGGACCCAGTACTTC.

This clone turned up a few times. The chain combines TRBV4-2 with TRBJ2-1; 10 nucleotides line up with TRBD2. Germline loops: CDR1 LGHNA, CDR2 YNFKEQ. The V segment lost 5 bases and the J segment 4 bases; nucleotides outside the gene matches: 5. There are 15 residues in the CDR3. The CDR3 region is CASSAGLAEYNEQFF. The CDR3 DNA follows: TGTGCCAGCAGCGCTGGACTAGCGGAGTACAATGAGCAGTTCTTC.

The chain joins TRBV30 to TRBJ1-2; D gene uncertain. This CDR3 contains 13 residues. From germline, CDR1 is GTSNPN and CDR2 SVGIG (reference sequence). V dropped 8 bases and J dropped 3 bases, with 16 bases sitting between them. The CDR3 DNA reads as TGTGCCGGGGAGGACGTCGAGGACTATGGCTACACCTTC. Protein product: CAGEDVEDYGYTF.

The chain carries TRBV6-5 and TRBJ2-1; 10 bases fit TRBD1. The J segment lost 1 base and the V segment lost 10 bases, leaving 4 bases of the junction unmatched. CDR1 and CDR2 (germline): MNHEY, SVGAGI. The CDR3 is 14 residues long. CDR3 region: CATGGQGSYNEQFF. The CDR3 coding sequence is TGTGCCACCGGGGGACAGGGGTCCTACAATGAGCAGTTCTTC.

This clone was counted a few times. The CDR3 loop is CASSGPGLSGETQYF. CDR3 bases: TGTGCCAGCAGCGGGCCGGGACTTAGCGGAGAGACCCAGTACTTC. The V call is TRBV7-3, the J call TRBJ2-5, with D perhaps matching TRBD2 (6 bases). Per germline, CDR1 SGHTA and CDR2 FQGTGA. V was shortened by 5 bases and J by 4 bases, with 17 bases between the two germline ends. The CDR3 consists of 15 residues.

The chain employs TRBV19 and TRBJ1-1; D gene uncertain. The CDR3 is made up of 14 amino acids. CDR1 and CDR2 from the germline V gene are LNHDA and SQIVND (reference sequence). V was trimmed by 8 bases and J by 4 bases, leaving 17 bases between them. CDR3 amino acids: CASRLSVSGTEAFF. CDR3 bases: TGTGCCAGTCGGTTAAGTGTGTCGGGCACTGAAGCTTTCTTT.

In its sample, this clone was seen once. The chain links TRBV7-9 to TRBJ1-4; 7 bases agree with TRBD1. The CDR3 sequence is 14 residues long. The J segment lost 7 bases and the V segment lost 5 bases, leaving 7 bases of the junction unmatched. Germline CDR1 SEHNR, CDR2 FQNEAQ (reference sequence). The CDR3 region has the DNA TGTGCCAGCAGCATCCGACAGGGTGGTGAAAAACTGTTTTTT. Protein product: CASSIRQGGEKLFF.

The rearrangement uses TRBV6-1 and TRBJ1-2; 9 nucleotides align to TRBD1. The germline V gene has CDR1 MNHNS and CDR2 SASEGT. CDR3 size: 16 residues. V dropped 1 base and J dropped 0; count of bases not matched to a gene: 3. In DNA, the CDR3 is TGTGCCAGCAGTGAAGGTCGGGACAGGGCTAACTATGGCTACACCTTC. Its protein product is CASSEGRDRANYGYTF.

The CDR3 here is CASSQGITGGNTIYF. In nucleotides, the CDR3 is TGTGCCAGCAGCCAAGGAATCACAGGGGGAAACACCATATATTTT. V gene TRBV14 combines with J gene TRBJ1-3; tentatively, D is TRBD1 (6 bases). Trimming removed 1 base from V and 4 bases from J, with 11 bases in between. The CDR3 contains 15 residues. Looked up from germline, CDR1 is SGHDN and CDR2 is FVKESK.

The V gene is TRBV5-5, the J gene TRBJ2-1, with 9 positions matching TRBD1. CDR1 and CDR2 (germline): SGHKS, YYEKEE (reference sequence). The J segment lost 0 bases and the V segment lost 5 bases, leaving 6 bases of the junction unmatched. This CDR3 spans 16 amino acids. The CDR3 region is CASSYRDRVSYNEQFF. The DNA for the CDR3 is TGTGCCAGCAGTTACCGGGACAGGGTCTCCTACAATGAGCAGTTCTTC.